The 8 T cell receptor beta chains below all came from one sample that was sequenced in a study of Graves' ophthalmopathy and Graves' hyperthyroidism. Amplification from RNA transcripts yielded the TCR beta CDR3 regions. HTBI-primed first-round RT-PCR preceded second-round multiplex PCR. Using its own MiXCR run on the multiplex PCR reads, TCRdb lists one record per CDR3 protein. The table includes 300,000 to 500,000 distinct CDR3 sequences, approximately 15% detected once. The material sequenced was peripheral blood. The receptors were gathered from a woman aged 18-29 years with stable Graves' hyperthyroidism.

This clonotype was seen repeatedly, ten times or more. This chain links TRBV6-5 with TRBJ1-2, with D possibly matching TRBD1 (6 bases). Germline CDR1 and CDR2: MNHEY and SVGAGI. The V end was cut by 4 bases, the J end by 4 bases, with 16 bases between. This CDR3 comprises 15 residues. CDR3 coding DNA: TGTGCCAGCAGTTCTTTTAAGACAGGTAGCTATGGCTACACCTTC. Amino acids: CASSSFKTGSYGYTF.

This clonotype showed up just a few times. The chain carries TRBV20-1 and TRBJ2-2, with 8 nucleotides matching TRBD1. Trimming at V came to 6 bases and at J to 0 bases, leaving 6 bases not matched to a gene. The length of the CDR3 is 15 residues. Per the germline V gene, CDR1 is DFQATT and CDR2 is SNEGSKA (reference sequence). Written as DNA, the CDR3 is TGCAGTGCCCTACAGGGGGGCCCGAACACCGGGGAGCTGTTTTTT. This translates into CSALQGGPNTGELFF.

This clonotype was picked up many times. This chain joins TRBV24-1 and TRBJ1-2, with D possibly TRBD1 on 5 matching bases. CDR1 is KGHDR, CDR2 SFDVKD, per germline. Trimming shortened V by 3 bases and J by 8 bases, and 15 bases separated the two germline ends. This CDR3 contains 14 residues. The CDR3 sequence: CATSDPGIVGGYTF. The CDR3 nucleotides are TGTGCCACCAGTGATCCAGGGATAGTCGGCGGCTACACCTTC.

Many counts were recorded for this clonotype. This sequence joins TRBV6-2 or TRBV6-3 and TRBJ1-5, with a possible D match to TRBD1 (5 bases). This CDR3 has 14 amino acids. Germline CDR1 and CDR2: MNHEY and SVGEGT. Deletions cut 6 bases from V and 9 bases from J, with 18 bases between. CDR3 sequence: CASRSGRLGRPQHF. In nucleotides, the CDR3 is TGTGCCAGCAGGTCGGGACGGCTGGGTCGGCCCCAGCATTTT.

This clonotype came up a few times. A much larger clone sits a single nucleotide away, making a read error possible. CDR3 residues: CASSLWTGDEQHF. The CDR3 DNA is TGTGCCAGCAGCCTTTGGACAGGCGACGAGCAGCACTTC. This chain uses TRBV7-2 with TRBJ2-7; TRBD1 matches 7 bases. Germline V gene sequence: CDR1 SGHTA, CDR2 FQGNSA. The CDR3 is 13 residues long.

This clonotype was picked up many times. The gene calls are TRBV6-1 and TRBJ1-5; 8 positions match TRBD1. This CDR3 has 13 residues. CDR1 and CDR2 (germline): MNHNS, SASEGT. V lost 6 bases and J lost 4; bases outside the gene matches: 2. Here the CDR3 DNA reads TGTGCCAGCAGCAGACAGGGGAATCAGCCCCAGCATTTT. Its protein product is CASSRQGNQPQHF.

The gene calls are TRBV12-3 or TRBV12-4 and TRBJ1-1, with 7 bases that match TRBD1. The CDR3 is made up of 15 amino acids. V was pared by 5 bases and J by 1 base, with 7 bases of the junction left unmatched. The CDR3 DNA reads TGTGCCAGCAGTCCAACAGGGGTCCAGAACACTGAAGCTTTCTTT. This encodes CASSPTGVQNTEAFF.

In this sample, this clonotype turned up a few times. V gene TRBV5-1 combines with J gene TRBJ2-7; D is uncertain. The V end lost 5 bases, the J end lost 6 bases, and 12 bases lay between the germline ends. Germline lookup yields CDR1 SGHRS and CDR2 YFSETQ. The CDR3 runs to 12 residues. Here the CDR3 reads CASSKAGGEQYF. CDR3 bases: TGCGCCAGCAGTAAGGCAGGCGGCGAGCAGTACTTC.